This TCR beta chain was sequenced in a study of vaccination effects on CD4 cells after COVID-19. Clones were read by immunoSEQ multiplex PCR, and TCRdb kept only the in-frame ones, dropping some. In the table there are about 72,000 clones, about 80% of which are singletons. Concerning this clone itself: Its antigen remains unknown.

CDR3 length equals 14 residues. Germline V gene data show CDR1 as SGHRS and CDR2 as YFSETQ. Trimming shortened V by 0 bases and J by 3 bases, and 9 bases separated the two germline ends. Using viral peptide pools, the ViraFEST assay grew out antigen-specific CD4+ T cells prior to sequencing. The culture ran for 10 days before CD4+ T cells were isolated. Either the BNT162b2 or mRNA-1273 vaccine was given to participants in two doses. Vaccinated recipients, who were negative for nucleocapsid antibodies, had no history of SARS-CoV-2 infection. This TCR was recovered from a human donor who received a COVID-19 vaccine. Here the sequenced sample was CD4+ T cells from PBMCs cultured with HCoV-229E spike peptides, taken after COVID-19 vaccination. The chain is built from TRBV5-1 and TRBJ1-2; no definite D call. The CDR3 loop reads CASSLAPDYYGYTF. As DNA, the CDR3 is TGCGCCAGCAGCTTGGCCCCCGATTACTATGGCTACACCTTC.